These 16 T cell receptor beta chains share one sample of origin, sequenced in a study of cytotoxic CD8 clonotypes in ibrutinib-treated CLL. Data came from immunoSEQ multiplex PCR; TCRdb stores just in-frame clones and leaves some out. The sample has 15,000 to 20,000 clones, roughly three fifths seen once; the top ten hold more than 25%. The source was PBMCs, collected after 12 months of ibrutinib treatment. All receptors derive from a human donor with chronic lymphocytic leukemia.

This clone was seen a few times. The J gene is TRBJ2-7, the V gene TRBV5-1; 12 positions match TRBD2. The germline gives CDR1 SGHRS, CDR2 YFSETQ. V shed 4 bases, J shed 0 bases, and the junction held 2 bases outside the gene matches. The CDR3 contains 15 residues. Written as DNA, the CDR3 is TGCGCCAGCAGCCCGACTAGCGGGAGCTCCTACGAGCAGTACTTC. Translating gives CASSPTSGSSYEQYF.

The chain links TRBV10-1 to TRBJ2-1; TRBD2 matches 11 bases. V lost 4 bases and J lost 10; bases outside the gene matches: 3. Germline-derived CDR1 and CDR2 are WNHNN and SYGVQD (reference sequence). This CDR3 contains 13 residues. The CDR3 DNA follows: TGCGCCAGCAGTGGGGGACTAGCGGCCGAGCAGTTCTTC. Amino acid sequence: CASSGGLAAEQFF.

Here the CDR3 DNA reads TGTGCCATCAGTGAGTCGACTGGGACTAGCGGGAGTGGAGAGACCCAGTACTTC. It encodes CAISESTGTSGSGETQYF. V usage is TRBV10-3 and J usage is TRBJ2-5; TRBD2 matches 14 bases. The CDR3 contains 18 residues. With V trimmed by 0 bases and J by 4 bases, 7 bases remained unmatched. From germline, CDR1 is ENHRY and CDR2 SYGVKD.

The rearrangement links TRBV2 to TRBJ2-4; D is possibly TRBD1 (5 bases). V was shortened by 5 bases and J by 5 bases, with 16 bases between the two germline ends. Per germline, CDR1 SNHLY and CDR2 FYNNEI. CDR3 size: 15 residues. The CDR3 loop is CASSRAGIRQNIQYF. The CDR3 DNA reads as TGTGCCAGCAGTAGGGCAGGGATCAGGCAAAACATTCAGTACTTC. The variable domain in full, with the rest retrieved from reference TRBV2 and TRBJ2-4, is EPEVTQTPSHQVTQMGQEVILRCVPISNHLYFYWYRQILGQKVEFLVSFYNNEISEKSEIFDDQFSVERPDGSNFTLKIRSTKLEDSAMYFCASSRAGIRQNIQYFGAGTRLSVL.

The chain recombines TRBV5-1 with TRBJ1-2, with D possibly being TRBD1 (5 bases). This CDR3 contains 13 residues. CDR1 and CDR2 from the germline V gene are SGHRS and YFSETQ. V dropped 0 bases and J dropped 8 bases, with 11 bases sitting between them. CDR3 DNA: TGCGCCAGCAGCTTGGAGGCAGGGTACGGCTACACCTTC. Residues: CASSLEAGYGYTF.

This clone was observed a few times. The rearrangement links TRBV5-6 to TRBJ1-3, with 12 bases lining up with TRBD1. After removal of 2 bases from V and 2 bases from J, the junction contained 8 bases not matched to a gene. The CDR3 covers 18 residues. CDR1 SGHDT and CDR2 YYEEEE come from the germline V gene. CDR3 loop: CASSLPGQGALTGNTIYF. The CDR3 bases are TGTGCCAGCAGCTTACCGGGACAGGGGGCACTCACTGGAAACACCATATATTTT.

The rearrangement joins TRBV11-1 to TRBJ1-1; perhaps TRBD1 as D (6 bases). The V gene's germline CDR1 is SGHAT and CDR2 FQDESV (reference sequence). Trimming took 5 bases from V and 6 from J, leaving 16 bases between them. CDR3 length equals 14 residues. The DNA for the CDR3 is TGTGCCAGCAGCCCCTCCGCAGGGGTGGCTGAAGCTTTCTTT. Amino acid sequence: CASSPSAGVAEAFF.

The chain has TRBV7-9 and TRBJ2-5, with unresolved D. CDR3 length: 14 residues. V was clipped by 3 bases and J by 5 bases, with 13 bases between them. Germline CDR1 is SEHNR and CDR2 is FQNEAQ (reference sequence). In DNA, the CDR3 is TGTGCCAGCAGCTTGACTCCGTTTTGGGAGACCCAGTACTTC. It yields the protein CASSLTPFWETQYF.

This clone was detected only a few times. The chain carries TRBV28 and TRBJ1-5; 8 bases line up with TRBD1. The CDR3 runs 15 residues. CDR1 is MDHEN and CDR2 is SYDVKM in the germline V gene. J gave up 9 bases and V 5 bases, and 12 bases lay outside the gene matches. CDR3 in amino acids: CASSPEQGGVRPQHF. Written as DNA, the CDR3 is TGTGCCAGCAGTCCGGAACAGGGGGGGGTGCGGCCCCAGCATTTT.

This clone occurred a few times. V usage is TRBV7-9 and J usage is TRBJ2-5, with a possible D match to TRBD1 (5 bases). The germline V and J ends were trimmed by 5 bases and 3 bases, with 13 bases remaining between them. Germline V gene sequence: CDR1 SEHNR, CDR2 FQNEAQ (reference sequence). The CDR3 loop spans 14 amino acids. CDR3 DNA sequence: TGTGCCAGCAGCCCACGACAGTTAGAAGAGACCCAGTACTTC. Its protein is CASSPRQLEETQYF.

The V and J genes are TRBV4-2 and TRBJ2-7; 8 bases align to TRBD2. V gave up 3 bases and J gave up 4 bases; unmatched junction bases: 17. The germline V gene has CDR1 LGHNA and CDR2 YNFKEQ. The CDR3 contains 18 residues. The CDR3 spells CASSHTRSTGLAVYEQYF. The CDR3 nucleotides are TGTGCCAGCAGCCACACCCGTTCAACAGGACTAGCCGTTTACGAGCAGTACTTC.

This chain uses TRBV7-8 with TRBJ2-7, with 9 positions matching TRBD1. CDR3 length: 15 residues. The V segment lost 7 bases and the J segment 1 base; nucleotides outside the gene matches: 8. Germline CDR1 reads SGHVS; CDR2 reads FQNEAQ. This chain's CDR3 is CASTPSGTGSYEQYF. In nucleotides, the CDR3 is TGTGCCAGCACCCCTTCGGGGACAGGGTCCTACGAGCAGTACTTC.

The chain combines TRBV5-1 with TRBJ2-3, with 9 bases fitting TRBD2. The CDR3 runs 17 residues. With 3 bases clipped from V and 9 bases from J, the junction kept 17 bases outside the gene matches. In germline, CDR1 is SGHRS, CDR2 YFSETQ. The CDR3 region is CASSSAGGPTPTRTQYF. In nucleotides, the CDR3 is TGCGCCAGCAGCTCGGCGGGGGGGCCTACCCCCACACGGACGCAGTATTTT. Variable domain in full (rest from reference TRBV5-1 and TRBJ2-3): KAGVTQTPRYLIKTRGQQVTLSCSPISGHRSVSWYQQTPGQGLQFLFEYFSETQRNKGNFPGRFSGRQFSNSRSEMNVSTLELGDSALYLCASSSAGGPTPTRTQYFGPGTRLTVL.

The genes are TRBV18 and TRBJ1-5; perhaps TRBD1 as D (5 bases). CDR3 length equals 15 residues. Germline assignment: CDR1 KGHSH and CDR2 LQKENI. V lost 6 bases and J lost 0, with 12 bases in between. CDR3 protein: CASSPTGNSNQPQHF. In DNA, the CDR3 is TGTGCCAGCTCGCCCACAGGTAATAGCAATCAGCCCCAGCATTTT.

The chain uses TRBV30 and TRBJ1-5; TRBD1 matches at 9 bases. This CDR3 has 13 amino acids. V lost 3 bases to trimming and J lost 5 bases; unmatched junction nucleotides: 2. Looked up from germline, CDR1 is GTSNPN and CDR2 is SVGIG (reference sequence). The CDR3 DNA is TGTGCCTGGAGCGACAGGGGGGATCAGCCCCAGCATTTT. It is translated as CAWSDRGDQPQHF.

The CDR3 region is CASSGGEGPRGTGELFF. The CDR3 DNA sequence: TGTGCCAGCAGCGGAGGGGAGGGCCCTCGGGGGACCGGGGAGCTGTTTTTT. J is TRBJ2-2 and V is TRBV9; 7 bases are shared with TRBD2. This CDR3 has 17 amino acids. Germline CDR1 and CDR2: SGDLS and YYNGEE. The V gene end was trimmed by 3 bases and the J gene end by 5 bases; junction bases not matched to a gene: 13. The full variable domain, with the rest looked up from reference TRBV9 and TRBJ2-2, is DSGVTQTPKHLITATGQRVTLRCSPRSGDLSVYWYQQSLDQGLQFLIQYYNGEERAKGNILERFSAQQFPDLHSELNLSSLELGDSALYFCASSGGEGPRGTGELFFGEGSRLTVL.